This is a list of T cell receptor beta chains from one sample in a study of cytomegalovirus exposure and HLA in healthy donors. The method was immunoSEQ multiplex PCR; TCRdb's version includes in-frame clones alone and lacks a portion of them. The sample holds approximately 100,000 clones, around three quarters seen once. Material: PBMCs. The receptors here all came from a young woman in good health and CMV-seropositive. The CDR3 runs from the conserved cysteine through the conserved F or W. The D gene is left open where the match is weak. Size is omitted from some rows. Given values are once, few, many or a class for expanded clones.

clone_size	cdr3_length	d_call	v_call	j_call	cdr3_aa	cdr3_nt
.	17	TRBD2	TRBV11-1	TRBJ2-3	CASSSSTSGGGTDTQYF	TGTGCCAGCAGCTCATCCACTAGCGGGGGGGGAACAGATACGCAGTATTTT
few	14	.	TRBV10-2	TRBJ1-5	CASTPGVSNQPQHF	TGCGCCAGCACTCCAGGGGTAAGCAATCAGCCCCAGCATTTT
.	15	TRBD2	TRBV9	TRBJ2-7	CASSVELADQYEQYF	TGTGCCAGCAGCGTAGAGCTAGCGGACCAATACGAGCAGTACTTC
.	17	TRBD1	TRBV4-3	TRBJ2-2	CASSQDGTGGETGELFF	TGCGCCAGCAGCCAAGATGGGACAGGGGGGGAGACCGGGGAGCTGTTTTTT
once	14	.	TRBV5-1	TRBJ2-7	CASSLLGNSYEQYF	TGCGCCAGCAGCTTGTTGGGCAATTCCTACGAGCAGTACTTC
.	15	TRBD1	TRBV5-4	TRBJ2-7	CASSSDRGKGYEQYF	TGTGCCAGCAGCTCCGACAGGGGTAAGGGCTACGAGCAGTACTTC
.	15	TRBD2	TRBV5-4	TRBJ2-5	CASSLGEGNQETQYF	TGTGCCAGCAGCTTGGGGGAGGGGAACCAAGAGACCCAGTACTTC
.	10	.	TRBV19	TRBJ2-7	CASSLEGKYF	TGTGCCAGTAGTCTGGAGGGTAAGTACTTC
.	15	.	TRBV4-1	TRBJ2-7	CASSQEWDIYYEQYF	TGCGCCAGCAGCCAAGAGTGGGACATATACTACGAGCAGTACTTC
.	16	TRBD2	TRBV9	TRBJ2-7	CASSTGTRGRDYEQYF	TGTGCCAGCAGCACCGGGACTAGGGGTAGAGACTACGAGCAGTACTTC
.	15	TRBD1	TRBV19	TRBJ2-5	CASRTWDREEETQYF	TGTGCCAGTAGGACCTGGGACAGGGAAGAAGAGACCCAGTACTTC
.	17	TRBD1	TRBV10-1	TRBJ1-1	CASSGQRRQGGNTEAFF	TGCGCCAGCAGTGGGCAACGCCGACAGGGAGGGAACACTGAAGCTTTCTTT
.	15	TRBD2	TRBV5-6	TRBJ2-7	CASSSGPAGGYEQYF	TGTGCCAGCAGCTCTGGGCCGGCGGGGGGCTACGAGCAGTACTTC
.	16	.	TRBV7-2	TRBJ2-5	CASSPTFRTTLETQYF	TGTGCCAGCAGCCCCACCTTCAGGACAACTTTAGAGACCCAGTACTTC
.	12	.	TRBV5-6	TRBJ1-2	CASSRGGNGYTF	TGTGCCAGCAGCCGCGGGGGGAATGGCTACACCTTC
.	17	.	TRBV21-1	TRBJ1-4	CASSLGGGSSTNEKLFF	TGTGCCAGCAGCCTGGGGGGGGGTTCATCAACTAATGAAAAACTGTTTTTT
.	15	TRBD2	TRBV7-2	TRBJ2-7	CASSLSGRSLPEQYF	TGTGCCAGCAGCTTAAGCGGGAGGTCCCTCCCCGAGCAGTACTTC
few	15	.	TRBV5-1	TRBJ1-1	CASSRSQGRATEAFF	TGCGCCAGCAGCAGGTCCCAGGGGAGAGCGACTGAAGCTTTCTTT
.	13	TRBD1	TRBV2	TRBJ2-7	CASNRDRGDEQYF	TGTGCCAGCAACCGGGACAGGGGGGACGAGCAGTACTTC
.	14	TRBD2	TRBV5-1	TRBJ2-3	CATHSGEGTDTQYF	TGCGCCACCCACAGCGGGGAGGGAACAGATACGCAGTATTTT
.	16	.	TRBV5-1	TRBJ1-6	CASKITVDLVNSPLHF	TGCGCCAGCAAAATCACAGTCGATCTCGTAAATTCACCCCTCCACTTT
.	13	.	TRBV14	TRBJ2-3	CASSQEIRDTQYF	TGTGCCAGCAGCCAAGAAATACGGGATACGCAGTATTTT
.	15	TRBD1	TRBV5-1	TRBJ2-7	CASRRQGQGTYEQYF	TGCGCCAGCAGGAGACAGGGCCAGGGAACCTACGAGCAGTACTTC
.	13	.	TRBV10-3	TRBJ1-2	CANQGKPNYGYTF	TGTGCCAACCAGGGGAAACCTAACTATGGCTACACCTTC
.	16	.	TRBV10-3	TRBJ1-3	CAISESNQGRGNTIYF	TGTGCCATCAGTGAGTCGAATCAGGGAAGGGGAAACACCATATATTTT
few	15	.	TRBV2	TRBJ2-6	CASRTLGPGANVLTF	TGTGCCAGCAGGACGTTGGGCCCTGGGGCCAACGTCCTGACTTTC
few	13	.	TRBV7-7	TRBJ1-1	CASSTDRNTEAFF	TGTGCCAGCAGCACGGACAGAAACACTGAAGCTTTCTTT
.	14	.	TRBV28	TRBJ1-1	CASSTLPGHTEAFF	TGTGCCAGCAGCACTCTCCCAGGCCACACTGAAGCTTTCTTT
few	13	TRBD1	TRBV7-2	TRBJ1-1	CASSPRQGEEAFF	TGTGCCAGCAGCCCCCGACAGGGGGAGGAAGCTTTCTTT
few	18	TRBD2	TRBV13	TRBJ2-7	CASSLEGLRAGASYEQYF	TGTGCCAGCAGCTTAGAGGGGTTGAGAGCGGGGGCCTCCTACGAGCAGTACTTC
few	13	.	TRBV10-3	TRBJ1-4	CAISESGEEKLFF	TGTGCCATCAGTGAGTCAGGGGAAGAAAAACTGTTTTTT
.	15	.	TRBV9	TRBJ2-7	CASSPGEAMTYEQYF	TGTGCCAGCAGCCCCGGGGAGGCTATGACCTACGAGCAGTACTTC
.	14	TRBD1	TRBV7-9	TRBJ2-7	CASSTGTAAYEQYF	TGTGCCAGCAGCACGGGGACAGCAGCCTACGAGCAGTACTTC
.	14	.	TRBV25-1	TRBJ2-5	CASSEGGGGETQYF	TGTGCCAGCAGTGAAGGAGGGGGCGGAGAGACCCAGTACTTC
.	17	TRBD1	TRBV9	TRBJ2-5	CASSVGGTGGFRETQYF	TGTGCCAGCAGCGTAGGGGGGACAGGGGGCTTTCGGGAGACCCAGTACTTC
.	16	TRBD1	TRBV5-1	TRBJ1-2	CASSLGGTGGQRSYTF	TGCGCCAGCAGCTTGGGCGGGACAGGGGGTCAGAGGAGCTACACCTTC
.	15	.	TRBV21-1	TRBJ2-1	CASSIPVAGKYEQFF	TGTGCCAGCAGCATCCCCGTGGCAGGGAAATATGAGCAGTTCTTC
.	16	TRBD1	TRBV13	TRBJ2-1	CASSLATGTPYNEQFF	TGTGCCAGCAGCTTAGCGACAGGGACCCCCTACAATGAGCAGTTCTTC
.	21	.	TRBV7-3	TRBJ2-3	CASSLRLGERGGRGSTDTQYF	TGTGCCAGCAGCTTAAGGTTGGGAGAGAGGGGGGGCCGTGGTAGCACAGATACGCAGTATTTT
.	16	TRBD1	TRBV7-9	TRBJ1-4	CASSLVQGLGNEKLFF	TGTGCCAGCAGCTTGGTACAGGGGTTGGGTAATGAAAAACTGTTTTTT
.	13	.	TRBV30	TRBJ1-5	CAWSMTENQPQHF	TGTGCCTGGAGTATGACAGAAAATCAGCCCCAGCATTTT
once	15	TRBD1	TRBV5-6	TRBJ2-1	CASSWSGTGKGEQFF	TGTGCCAGCAGCTGGTCGGGGACAGGGAAGGGTGAGCAGTTCTTC
few	17	TRBD2	TRBV19	TRBJ2-1	CASSIRAGGSSYNEQFF	TGTGCCAGTAGTATACGAGCGGGAGGGTCCTCCTACAATGAGCAGTTCTTC
.	15	TRBD2	TRBV28	TRBJ2-7	CASLGVAGGLEQQYF	TGTGCCAGCCTTGGGGTAGCGGGAGGACTTGAACAGCAGTACTTC
few	14	TRBD2	TRBV28	TRBJ2-7	CATNPPGGAYEQYF	TGTGCCACCAATCCACCGGGGGGGGCCTACGAGCAGTACTTC
once	14	.	TRBV21-1	TRBJ1-5	CASSQTGLNQPQHF	TGTGCCAGCAGCCAAACAGGGCTGAATCAGCCCCAGCATTTT
.	15	.	TRBV27	TRBJ2-7	CASSPSYSRGYEQYF	TGTGCCAGCAGTCCATCTTACAGCCGTGGCTACGAGCAGTACTTC
.	16	.	TRBV4-3	TRBJ2-2	CASSQWILAGTGELFF	TGCGCCAGCAGCCAATGGATATTAGCCGGCACCGGGGAGCTGTTTTTT
.	12	.	TRBV5-6	TRBJ2-3	CASSFITDTQYF	TGTGCCAGCAGCTTTATAACAGATACGCAGTATTTT
.	13	.	TRBV5-1	TRBJ1-4	CASSNTLNEKLFF	TGCGCCAGCAGCAACACGTTAAATGAAAAACTGTTTTTT
.	16	TRBD2	TRBV4-1	TRBJ2-5	CASSQASGGAAETQYF	TGCGCCAGCAGCCAAGCCAGCGGGGGGGCCGCGGAGACCCAGTACTTC
.	15	.	TRBV5-6	TRBJ1-2	CASLLVGGFNYGYTF	TGTGCCAGCCTTCTAGTAGGAGGGTTTAACTATGGCTACACCTTC
.	14	TRBD1	TRBV28	TRBJ2-7	CASTEGGQGVEQYF	TGTGCCAGCACCGAGGGGGGACAGGGTGTCGAGCAGTACTTC
.	12	.	TRBV29-1	TRBJ2-1	CSVGTSSQGQFF	TGCAGCGTCGGAACTAGCAGTCAGGGGCAGTTCTTC
.	12	TRBD1	TRBV28	TRBJ1-2	CASSIQGSGYTF	TGTGCCAGCAGTATACAGGGGTCTGGCTACACCTTC
once	15	TRBD1	TRBV11-2	TRBJ2-1	CASSLGDRVYNEQFF	TGTGCCAGCAGCTTGGGGGACAGAGTCTACAATGAGCAGTTCTTC
.	12	.	TRBV5-4	TRBJ2-7	CASQSGPYEQYF	TGTGCCAGTCAAAGCGGGCCCTACGAGCAGTACTTC
.	17	.	TRBV7-2	TRBJ2-5	CASSRIAVPRDQGTQYF	TGTGCCAGCAGCCGCATAGCAGTCCCCAGGGATCAAGGGACCCAGTACTTC
.	16	TRBD1	TRBV10-3	TRBJ2-7	CAISESGDRGIHEQYF	TGTGCCATCAGTGAGTCGGGGGACAGGGGGATCCACGAGCAGTACTTC